The entry below describes one T cell receptor beta chain. No antigen is known for it. Repertoires were generated with immunoSEQ multiplex PCR, while TCRdb's copy carries only in-frame clones and drops some. The sample carries roughly 41,000 clones, around 87% recorded once. The record originates from a study of OX40 agonist ivuxolimab in advanced cancers. Study-wide results and limits: The CD4+ and CD8+ T cells in the blood had expanded clonally by week 6 at 0.1 to 3.0 mg/kg. Clonal expansion among partial responders at 0.1-3.0 mg/kg ranked near the lowest.

CDR3 length equals 16 residues. CDR1 and CDR2 from the germline V gene are SGHRS and YFSETQ. Trimming cost V 0 bases and J 2 bases, with 12 bases left between them. V gene TRBV5-1 combines with J gene TRBJ2-1; a weak D match, TRBD1 (6 bases). This TCR was recovered from an adult with an advanced solid tumor such as melanoma, head and neck, liver or kidney cancer. The starting material was CD4+ or CD8+ T cells sorted from blood, obtained in a trial of the OX40 agonist ivuxolimab. The chain's CDR3 is CASSLEPGTTYNEQFF. The CDR3 nucleotides are TGCGCCAGCAGCTTGGAACCCGGGACAACCTACAATGAGCAGTTCTTC.